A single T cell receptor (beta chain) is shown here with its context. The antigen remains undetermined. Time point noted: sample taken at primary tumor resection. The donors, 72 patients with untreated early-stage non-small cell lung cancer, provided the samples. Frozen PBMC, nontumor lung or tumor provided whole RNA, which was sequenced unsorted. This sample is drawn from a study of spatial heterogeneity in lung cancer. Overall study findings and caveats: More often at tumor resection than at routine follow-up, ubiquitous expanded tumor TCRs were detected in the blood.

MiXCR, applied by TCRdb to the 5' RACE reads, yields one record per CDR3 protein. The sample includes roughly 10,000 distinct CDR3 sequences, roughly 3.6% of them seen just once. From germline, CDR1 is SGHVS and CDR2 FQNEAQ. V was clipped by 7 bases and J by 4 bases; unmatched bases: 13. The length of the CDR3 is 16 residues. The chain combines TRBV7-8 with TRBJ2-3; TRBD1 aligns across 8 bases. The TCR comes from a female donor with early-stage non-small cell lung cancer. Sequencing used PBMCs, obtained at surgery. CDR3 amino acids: CASTHLRSQGADTQYF. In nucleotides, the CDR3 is TGTGCCAGCACCCACCTTCGATCACAGGGGGCAGATACGCAGTATTTT.